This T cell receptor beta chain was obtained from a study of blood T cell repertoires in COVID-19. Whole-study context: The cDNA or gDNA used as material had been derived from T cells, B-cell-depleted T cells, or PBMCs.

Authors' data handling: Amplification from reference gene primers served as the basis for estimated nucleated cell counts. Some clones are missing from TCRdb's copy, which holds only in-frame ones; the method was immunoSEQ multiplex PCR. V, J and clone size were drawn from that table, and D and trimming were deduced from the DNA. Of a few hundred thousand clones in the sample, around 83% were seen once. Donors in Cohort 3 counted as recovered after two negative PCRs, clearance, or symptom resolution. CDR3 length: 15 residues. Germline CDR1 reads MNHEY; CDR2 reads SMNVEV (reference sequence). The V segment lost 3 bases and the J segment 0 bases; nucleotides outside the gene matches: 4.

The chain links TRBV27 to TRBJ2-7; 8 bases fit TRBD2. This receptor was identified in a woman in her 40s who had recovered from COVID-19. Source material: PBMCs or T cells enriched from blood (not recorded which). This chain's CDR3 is CASSLIAGNSYEQYF. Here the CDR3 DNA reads TGTGCCAGCAGTTTGATAGCGGGGAACTCCTACGAGCAGTACTTC.